These 25 T cell receptor beta chains were all obtained from the same sample, sequenced in a study of T cell responses to AZD1222 COVID-19 vaccine. Using immunoSEQ multiplex PCR, the repertoire was profiled, and TCRdb retains in-frame clones only, with some absent. The sample gives 20,000 to 30,000 clones, 88% of which show up once; 2.5% to 3% is in the top ten. The sequencing used peripheral blood, collected 28 days after the second AZD1222 dose. The receptors come from an adult who received the AZD1222 COVID-19 vaccine.

This chain links TRBV3-1 (or the pseudogene TRBV3-2) with TRBJ1-1; D remains ambiguous. Trimming cost V 8 bases and J 2 bases, with 12 bases left between them. The CDR3 extends over 13 amino acids. Per the germline V gene, CDR1 is LGHDT and CDR2 is YNNKEL (reference sequence). CDR3 amino acids: CASHRSGNTEAFF. DNA of the CDR3: TGTGCCAGCCACCGGAGCGGAAACACTGAAGCTTTCTTT.

This chain links TRBV7-2 with TRBJ2-7; possibly TRBD1 for D (5 bases). The CDR3 is 15 residues long. The germline CDR1 and CDR2 sequences are SGHTA and FQGNSA. V was clipped by 1 base and J by 1 base, with 11 bases between them. CDR3 DNA sequence: TGTGCCAGCAGCTTAGTAGCCCAGGGATCCTACGAGCAGTACTTC. It translates to CASSLVAQGSYEQYF.

This clone has just one count. V usage is TRBV6-5 and J usage is TRBJ1-2; 7 bases map to TRBD1. Germline values: CDR1 MNHEY, CDR2 SVGAGI. The CDR3 has 16 amino acids. V lost 4 bases and J lost 2; bases outside the gene matches: 10. CDR3 protein: CASSLDRRAKNYGYTF. DNA for the CDR3: TGTGCCAGCAGTTTGGACAGGAGGGCGAAGAACTATGGCTACACCTTC.

This rearrangement joins TRBV4-3 to TRBJ2-7; D remains ambiguous. Germline-derived CDR1 and CDR2 are LGHNA and YSLEER. The CDR3 totals 14 residues. Between the trimmed V and J ends, which lost 4 bases and 7 bases, there was a span of 17 bases. The CDR3 here is CASSRERAFGEQYF. The CDR3 bases are TGCGCCAGCAGCCGAGAAAGGGCCTTCGGGGAGCAGTACTTC.

The chain couples TRBV11-2 to TRBJ1-1, with D tentatively TRBD1 (5 bases). There are 14 residues in the CDR3. The germline V gene has CDR1 SGHAT and CDR2 FQNNGV. Trimming stripped 4 bases from V and 5 bases from J, with 14 bases between. The CDR3 sequence is CASSSNQGQTEAFF. The DNA for the CDR3 is TGTGCCAGCAGCTCAAACCAGGGTCAGACTGAAGCTTTCTTT.

The gene calls are TRBV4-2 and TRBJ2-5; 10 bases map to TRBD2. Germline values: CDR1 LGHNA, CDR2 YNFKEQ. With V trimmed by 5 bases and J by 2 bases, 8 bases remained unmatched. The CDR3 is 16 residues long. This chain's CDR3 is CASSKGSGGRQETQYF. For the CDR3, the DNA is TGTGCCAGCAGCAAAGGTAGCGGGGGGAGGCAAGAGACCCAGTACTTC.

The chain joins TRBV7-2 to TRBJ2-1; D call uncertain. The V end was cut by 5 bases, the J end by 3 bases, with 11 bases between. The length of the CDR3 is 14 residues. In germline, CDR1 is SGHTA, CDR2 FQGNSA. The CDR3 DNA reads as TGTGCCAGCAGCCAAGGCGGATTCTACAATGAGCAGTTCTTC. It yields the protein CASSQGGFYNEQFF.

J is TRBJ2-3 and V is TRBV10-3, with D perhaps matching TRBD1 or TRBD2 (5 bases each). The length of the CDR3 is 14 residues. V shed 3 bases and J shed 2 bases, with 9 bases lying between them. The germline V gene encodes CDR1 ENHRY and CDR2 SYGVKD. Here the CDR3 reads CAISDRGPTDTQYF. CDR3 bases: TGTGCCATCAGTGATCGGGGCCCCACAGATACGCAGTATTTT.

The chain has TRBV3-1 (or the pseudogene TRBV3-2) and TRBJ2-2; 10 nucleotides agree with TRBD1. The CDR3 runs to 15 residues. Germline CDR1 is LGHDT and CDR2 is YNNKEL (reference sequence). With 2 bases clipped from V and 9 bases from J, the junction kept 6 bases outside the gene matches. In DNA, the CDR3 is TGTGCCAGCAGCCAACTAGACAGGGGGCGACGGGAGCTGTTTTTT. This codes for CASSQLDRGRRELFF.

The chain is built from TRBV7-9 and TRBJ2-7; D not resolved. V was pared by 5 bases and J by 3 bases, with 11 bases between. This CDR3 is built from 13 residues. Per germline, CDR1 SEHNR and CDR2 FQNEAQ (reference sequence). CDR3: CASSDDLVYEQYF. The CDR3, as DNA: TGTGCCAGCAGCGACGATTTGGTCTACGAGCAGTACTTC.

Worth noting for this clone: Mismatch with germline at one junction end may stem from a read error. The genes are TRBV4-3 and TRBJ1-2; TRBD1 is a possible D gene (5 bases). In germline, CDR1 is LGHNA, CDR2 YSLEER. This CDR3 has 15 residues. CDR3 bases: TGCGCCGGCAGCCAAGATAAGCAGGGAAACTATGGCTACACCTTC. Translation gives CAGSQDKQGNYGYTF.

The V call is TRBV10-3, the J call TRBJ2-7; 8 bases are a match to TRBD1. The CDR3 sequence is 13 residues long. The germline V gene has CDR1 ENHRY and CDR2 SYGVKD. The ends lost 7 bases at V and 1 base at J; junction bases unmatched: 3. The CDR3 DNA reads TGTGCCATCATGACAGGGGCTTCCTACGAGCAGTACTTC. Translating gives CAIMTGASYEQYF.

This sequence joins TRBV18 and TRBJ1-2; TRBD1 agrees at 9 bases. CDR1 and CDR2 (germline): KGHSH, LQKENI. Trimming took 3 bases from V and 4 from J; bases not matched to a gene: 6. The CDR3 covers 15 residues. This chain's CDR3 is CASSPGQGPSYGYTF. CDR3 in DNA: TGTGCCAGCTCACCTGGACAGGGGCCGTCCTATGGCTACACCTTC. Filled out from reference TRBV18 and TRBJ1-2, the complete variable domain reads NAGVMQNPRHLVRRRGQEARLRCSPMKGHSHVYWYRQLPEEGLKFMVYLQKENIIDESGMPKERFSAEFPKEGPSILRIQQVVRGDSAAYFCASSPGQGPSYGYTFGSGTRLTVV.

The V and J genes are TRBV19 and TRBJ2-4; perhaps D is TRBD1 or TRBD2 (6 bases each). The length of the CDR3 is 18 residues. The germline V gene encodes CDR1 LNHDA and CDR2 SQIVND (reference sequence). The V and J ends lost 4 bases and 2 bases respectively, with 21 bases between them. CDR3 nucleotides: TGTGCCAGTAGTAAAGTCGGGGGCAGAGGAGCTTCCAAAAACATTCAGTACTTC. As protein: CASSKVGGRGASKNIQYF.

The rearrangement joins TRBV5-1 to TRBJ2-2, with unresolved D. This CDR3 region has 13 residues. Germline assignment: CDR1 SGHRS and CDR2 YFSETQ. V lost 6 bases and J lost 7, with 13 bases in between. CDR3 residues: CASIKDPGGELFF. CDR3 nucleotides: TGCGCCAGCATCAAGGACCCGGGCGGGGAGCTGTTTTTT.

The chain has TRBV27 and TRBJ2-7; D remains unclear. Germline V lookup: CDR1 MNHEY, CDR2 SMNVEV (reference sequence). The CDR3 totals 14 residues. V lost 7 bases, J lost 0 bases, and 13 bases lay in between. The CDR3 nucleotides read TGTGCCAGCAAACCCTTGGGAAGCTCCTACGAGCAGTACTTC. Protein sequence: CASKPLGSSYEQYF.

This chain joins TRBV11-3 and TRBJ2-3; 9 nucleotides match TRBD2. Per the germline V gene, CDR1 is SGHNT and CDR2 is YENEEA. The V and J ends lost 5 bases and 3 bases, in that order; junction bases with no gene match: 9. This CDR3 is built from 16 residues. CDR3: CASSPKVAGVTDTQYF. CDR3 coding DNA: TGTGCCAGCAGCCCGAAGGTAGCGGGGGTGACAGATACGCAGTATTTT.

There are a few counts of this clone. The chain recombines TRBV19 with TRBJ2-6; D may be TRBD2 (6 bases). The CDR3 sequence is 18 residues long. Germline V lookup: CDR1 LNHDA, CDR2 SQIVND (reference sequence). The ends were cut back, 5 bases at V and 0 bases at J, with 17 bases in the middle. The CDR3, as DNA: TGTGCCAGTAGTTCGCCCCGGGACTTTCGCTCTGGGGCCAACGTCCTGACTTTC. Translation gives CASSSPRDFRSGANVLTF.

In this sample, this clone turned up a few times. The chain recombines TRBV10-3 with TRBJ2-7; 9 nucleotides line up with TRBD1. CDR3 size: 15 residues. J lost 3 bases, V lost 5 bases, and 8 bases had no gene match. Germline values: CDR1 ENHRY, CDR2 SYGVKD. The CDR3 here is CAISSTGGGIYEQYF. The CDR3 region has the DNA TGTGCCATCAGTTCAACAGGGGGCGGAATCTACGAGCAGTACTTC.

Worth noting for this clone: Additional DNA sequences in this sample encode the identical CDR3. This chain uses TRBV12-3 or TRBV12-4 with TRBJ1-3, with D possibly matching TRBD1 (5 bases). Between the trimmed V and J ends, which lost 6 bases and 7 bases, there was a span of 10 bases. The CDR3 sequence is 12 residues long. DNA of the CDR3: TGTGCCAGCAGCCTGGGGGGGAACACCATATATTTT. Protein product: CASSLGGNTIYF.

The chain is built from TRBV4-3 and TRBJ1-2; 8 bases line up with TRBD1. Germline CDR1 reads LGHNA; CDR2 reads YSLEER. The CDR3 runs to 13 residues. With V trimmed by 1 base and J by 8 bases, 3 bases remained unmatched. Written as DNA, the CDR3 is TGCGCCAGCAGCCAAGGCACAGGGGGAGGCTACACCTTC. Residues: CASSQGTGGGYTF.

This clone was seen once. The CDR3 DNA follows: TGTGCCAGCAGCCCCGGCAGGGAATCACCCCTCCACTTT. Protein: CASSPGRESPLHF. The chain joins TRBV3-1 (or the pseudogene TRBV3-2) to TRBJ1-6; D might be TRBD1 (5 bases). The V and J ends lost 4 bases and 10 bases respectively, with 11 bases between them. The V gene's germline CDR1 is LGHDT and CDR2 YNNKEL (reference sequence). The CDR3 consists of 13 residues.

The chain uses TRBV19 and TRBJ2-2; the D is unclear. Looked up from germline, CDR1 is LNHDA and CDR2 is SQIVND (reference sequence). The CDR3 spans 14 residues. The V gene lost 4 bases and the J gene lost 0 bases, with 6 bases spanning the gap. CDR3 coding DNA: TGTGCCAGTAGTACCATACCGAACACCGGGGAGCTGTTTTTT. This encodes CASSTIPNTGELFF.

The CDR3 DNA is TGTGCCAGCAGCGCCGGAGCTTACGACGAGCAGTACTTC. This translates into CASSAGAYDEQYF. V is TRBV7-3 and J is TRBJ2-7; D not resolved. Trimming pared 5 bases from V and 5 bases from J, leaving 13 bases between. This CDR3 is 13 amino acids long. Germline V gene sequence: CDR1 SGHTA, CDR2 FQGTGA.

J is TRBJ2-3 and V is TRBV7-9, with D uncertain. The germline V and J ends were trimmed by 6 bases and 2 bases, with 12 bases remaining between them. The CDR3 length is 14 residues. Germline CDR1 reads SEHNR; CDR2 reads FQNEAQ (reference sequence). The DNA for the CDR3 is TGTGCCAGCAGTCGCAAAGGCTCCACAGATACGCAGTATTTT. Residues: CASSRKGSTDTQYF.